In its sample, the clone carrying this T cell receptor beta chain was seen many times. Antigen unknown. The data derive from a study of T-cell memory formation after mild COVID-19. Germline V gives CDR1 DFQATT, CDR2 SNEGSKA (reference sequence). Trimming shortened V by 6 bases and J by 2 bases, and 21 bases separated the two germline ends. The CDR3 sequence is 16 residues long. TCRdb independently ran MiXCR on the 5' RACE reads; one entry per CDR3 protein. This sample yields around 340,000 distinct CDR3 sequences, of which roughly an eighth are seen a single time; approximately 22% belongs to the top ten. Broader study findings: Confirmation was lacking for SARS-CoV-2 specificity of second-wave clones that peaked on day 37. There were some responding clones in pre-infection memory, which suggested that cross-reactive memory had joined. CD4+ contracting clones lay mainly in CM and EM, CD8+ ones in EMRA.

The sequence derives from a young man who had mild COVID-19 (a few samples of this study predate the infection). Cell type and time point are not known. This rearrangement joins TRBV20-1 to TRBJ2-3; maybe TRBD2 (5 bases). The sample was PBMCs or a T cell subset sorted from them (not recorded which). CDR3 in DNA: TGCAGTGCCCCCCCCTCGGGGAGTTGGGCCACAGATACGCAGTATTTT. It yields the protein CSAPPSGSWATDTQYF.